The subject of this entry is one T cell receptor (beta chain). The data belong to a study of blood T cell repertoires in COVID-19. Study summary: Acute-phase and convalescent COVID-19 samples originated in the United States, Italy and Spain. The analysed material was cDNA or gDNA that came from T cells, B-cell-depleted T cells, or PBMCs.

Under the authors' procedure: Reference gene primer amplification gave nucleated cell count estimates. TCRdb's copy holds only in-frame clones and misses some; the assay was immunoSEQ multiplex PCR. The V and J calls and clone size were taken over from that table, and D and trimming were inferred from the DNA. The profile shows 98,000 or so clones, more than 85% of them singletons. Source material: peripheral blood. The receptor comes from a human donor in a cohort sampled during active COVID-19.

CDR3 residues: CAIGQGEAFF. The DNA for the CDR3 is TGTGCCATCGGACAGGGTGAAGCTTTCTTT. This chain connects TRBV19 to TRBJ1-1, with TRBD1 matching over 8 bases. The CDR3 totals 10 residues. Trimming removed 10 bases from V and 7 bases from J; junction bases left unmatched: 2. Germline CDR1 and CDR2: LNHDA and SQIVND (reference sequence). The full variable domain, its missing parts supplied by reference TRBV19 and TRBJ1-1, is DGGITQSPKYLFRKEGQNVTLSCEQNLNHDAMYWYRQDPGQGLRLIYYSQIVNDFQKGDIAEGYSVSREKKESFPLTVTSAQKNPTAFYLCAIGQGEAFFGQGTRLTVV.